Sequencing of this TCR beta chain was carried out in a study of blood T cell repertoires in COVID-19. Study details: Material from acute and convalescent COVID-19 was sourced from the United States, Italy and Spain.

Methods used by the authors: Nucleated cell counts were estimated from reference gene primer amplification. Only in-frame clones appear in the TCRdb table, and some are missing; sequencing was by immunoSEQ multiplex PCR. From that table come the V and J calls and clone size; the DNA was used to work out D and trimming. The top ten clones hold 2% to 3% of a sample with 300,000 to 350,000 clones, 87% of them seen once. V was trimmed by 2 bases and J by 4 bases, leaving 12 bases between them. The CDR3 has 14 residues. CDR1 MDHEN and CDR2 SYDVKM come from the germline V gene. Sequencing was done on a sample of peripheral blood. The rearrangement uses TRBV28 and TRBJ2-7, with a possible D match to TRBD2 (5 bases). The clonotype was recovered from a man between 18 and 35 years old with active or convalescent COVID-19. CDR3 amino acids: CASSLPDGDYEQYF. For the CDR3, the DNA is TGTGCCAGCAGTTTACCCGACGGGGATTACGAGCAGTACTTC.